The T cell receptor beta chain under discussion was sequenced for a study of identifying expanded T cells in peripheral blood. This CDR3 comprises 14 residues. CDR1 is LNHDA and CDR2 is SQIVND in the germline V gene (reference sequence). Deletions cut 3 bases from V and 5 bases from J, with 11 bases between. General observations from the study: Around 1.2 clones differed between technical replicates, versus around 15 and 19 over time. Clone count variance between approximately two-week samples rose with total template count.

Collection occurred without any documented infections or immune events in donors. Note on this clone: The antigen is undetermined.

Assay used: immunoSEQ multiplex PCR; TCRdb lists only in-frame clones, some missing. The table lists roughly 96,000 clones, over 75% of them singletons. V usage is TRBV19 and J usage is TRBJ2-1; D gene unclear. Material for sequencing was blood. The clonotype originates from a person aged 18 to 75 in good health. The CDR3 DNA reads as TGTGCCAGTAGTATCGTGTCCTCGCACAATGAGCAGTTCTTC. Residues: CASSIVSSHNEQFF.